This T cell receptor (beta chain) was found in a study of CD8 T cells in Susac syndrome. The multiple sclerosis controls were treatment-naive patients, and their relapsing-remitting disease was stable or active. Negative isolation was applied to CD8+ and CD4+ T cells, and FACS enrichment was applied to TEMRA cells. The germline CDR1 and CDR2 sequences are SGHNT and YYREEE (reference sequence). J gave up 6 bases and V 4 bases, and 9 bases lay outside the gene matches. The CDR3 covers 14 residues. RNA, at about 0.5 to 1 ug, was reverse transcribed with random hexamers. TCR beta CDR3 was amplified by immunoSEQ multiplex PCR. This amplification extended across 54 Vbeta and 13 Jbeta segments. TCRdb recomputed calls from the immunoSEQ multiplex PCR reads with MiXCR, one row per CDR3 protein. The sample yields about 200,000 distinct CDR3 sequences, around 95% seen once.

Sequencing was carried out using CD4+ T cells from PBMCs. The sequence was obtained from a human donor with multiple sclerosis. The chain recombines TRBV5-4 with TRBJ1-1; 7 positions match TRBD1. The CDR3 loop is CASSTDRDGAEAFF. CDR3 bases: TGTGCCAGCAGCACAGACAGGGATGGTGCTGAAGCTTTCTTT.